These 5 T cell receptor beta chains were sequenced from one sample in a study of T cells in lung cancer brain metastases (dated by TCRdb to 2017 to 2018). Preparation of the library involved the immunoSEQ multiplex PCR assay. In TCRdb, the immuneACCESS table is reduced to in-frame sequences with V and J assigned. These tables do not hold every clone; where another copy was compared, an unresolved V gene accounts for under half, and the others remain unexplained. This sample is represented by about 3,500 clones; roughly nine tenths of them were singletons. 5% to 6% of the sample is taken by the ten largest. The material sequenced was tumor tissue from the primary lung tumor. The cell subset or site label corresponds to: primary lung cancer lesion. The receptors shown here come from a woman aged 50 to 60 with non-small cell lung cancer.

V usage is TRBV23-1 and J usage is TRBJ2-7, with D unclear. TRBV23-1 is known as an ORF, though its function is uncertain. This CDR3 spans 17 amino acids. Trimming shortened V by 3 bases and J by 4 bases, and 22 bases separated the two germline ends. CDR3 sequence reads: CASSHPRIPSVLYEQYF. CDR3 bases: TGCGCCAGCAGTCACCCTCGGATTCCTTCAGTTTTATACGAGCAGTACTTC.

This chain uses TRBV7-3 with TRBJ1-1; 7 bases agree with TRBD1. The CDR3 loop spans 14 amino acids. Germline CDR1 and CDR2: SGHTA and FQGTGA. V lost 3 bases to trimming and J lost 4 bases; unmatched junction nucleotides: 5. The CDR3 DNA sequence: TGTGCCAGCAGCTTTTCAGGGGGTACCACTGAAGCTTTCTTT. This sequence encodes CASSFSGGTTEAFF.

The chain couples TRBV27 to TRBJ1-5, with 7 bases that match TRBD1. Trimming cost V 5 bases and J 8 bases; bases outside gene matches: 9. This CDR3 comprises 14 residues. CDR1 and CDR2 (germline): MNHEY, SMNVEV (reference sequence). CDR3 loop: CASSLTGVQEPQHF. The DNA of the CDR3 is TGTGCCAGCAGTCTCACAGGGGTACAGGAGCCCCAGCATTTT.

The V gene is TRBV5-1, the J gene TRBJ1-2; TRBD1 matches at 10 bases. Germline-derived CDR1 and CDR2 are SGHRS and YFSETQ. Losses at the gene ends were 4 bases for V and 3 bases for J; bases not matched to a gene: 6. The CDR3 is 15 amino acids. The CDR3 loop reads CASSRGQGWDYGYTF. Written as DNA, the CDR3 is TGCGCCAGCAGCCGGGGACAGGGGTGGGACTATGGCTACACCTTC.

This rearrangement joins TRBV5-1 to TRBJ2-5, with 11 bases that match TRBD2. The CDR3 length is 17 residues. Germline V gives CDR1 SGHRS, CDR2 YFSETQ. The V and J ends lost 1 base and 0 bases, in that order; junction bases with no gene match: 5. CDR3 region: CASSLWLAGGYQETQYF. The CDR3, as DNA: TGCGCCAGCAGCTTGTGGCTAGCGGGGGGCTACCAAGAGACCCAGTACTTC.